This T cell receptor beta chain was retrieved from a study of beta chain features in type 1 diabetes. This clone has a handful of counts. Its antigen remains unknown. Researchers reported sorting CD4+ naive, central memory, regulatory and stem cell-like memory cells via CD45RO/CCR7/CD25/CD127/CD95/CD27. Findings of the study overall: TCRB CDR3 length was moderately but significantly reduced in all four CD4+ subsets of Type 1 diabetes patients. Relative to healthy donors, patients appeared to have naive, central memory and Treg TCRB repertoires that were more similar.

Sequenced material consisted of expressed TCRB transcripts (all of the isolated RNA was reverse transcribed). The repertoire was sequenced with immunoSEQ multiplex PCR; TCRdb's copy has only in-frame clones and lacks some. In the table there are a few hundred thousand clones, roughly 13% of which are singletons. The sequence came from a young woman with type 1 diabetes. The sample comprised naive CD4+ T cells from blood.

The CDR3 DNA sequence: TGTGCCTGGAGTAAACAGGGTGCCCAGTACTTC. It codes for CAWSKQGAQYF. The chain carries TRBV30 and TRBJ2-5; a weak D match, TRBD1 (6 bases). The V gene's germline CDR1 is GTSNPN and CDR2 SVGIG (reference sequence). This CDR3 has 11 residues. Between the trimmed V and J ends, which lost 2 bases and 9 bases, there was a span of 10 bases.